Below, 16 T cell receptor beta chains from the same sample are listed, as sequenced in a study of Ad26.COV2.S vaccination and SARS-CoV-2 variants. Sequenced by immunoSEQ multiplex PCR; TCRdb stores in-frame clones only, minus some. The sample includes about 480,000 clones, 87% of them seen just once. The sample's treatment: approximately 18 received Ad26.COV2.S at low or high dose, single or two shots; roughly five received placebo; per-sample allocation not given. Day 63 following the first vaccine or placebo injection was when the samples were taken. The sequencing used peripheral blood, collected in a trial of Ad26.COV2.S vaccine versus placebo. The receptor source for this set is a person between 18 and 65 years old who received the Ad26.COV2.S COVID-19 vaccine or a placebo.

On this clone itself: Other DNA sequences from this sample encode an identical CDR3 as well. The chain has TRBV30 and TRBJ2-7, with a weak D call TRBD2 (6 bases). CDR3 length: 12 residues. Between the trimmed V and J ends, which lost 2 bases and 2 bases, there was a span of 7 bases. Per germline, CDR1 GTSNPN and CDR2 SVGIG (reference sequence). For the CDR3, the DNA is TGTGCCTGGAGTCGGGGGACCTACGAGCAGTACTTC. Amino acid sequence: CAWSRGTYEQYF.

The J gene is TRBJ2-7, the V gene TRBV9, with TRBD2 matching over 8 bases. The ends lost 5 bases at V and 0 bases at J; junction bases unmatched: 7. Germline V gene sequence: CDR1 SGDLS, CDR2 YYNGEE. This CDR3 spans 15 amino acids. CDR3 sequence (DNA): TGTGCCAGCAGTGGGAGCGGGAGCCCCTCCTACGAGCAGTACTTC. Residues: CASSGSGSPSYEQYF.

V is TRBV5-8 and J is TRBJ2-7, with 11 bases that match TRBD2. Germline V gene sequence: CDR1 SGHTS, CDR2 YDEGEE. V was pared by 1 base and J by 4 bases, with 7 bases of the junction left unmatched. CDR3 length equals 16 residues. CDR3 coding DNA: TGTGCCAGCAGCTTGATCGGGACTAGCGGAGCTTACGAGCAGTACTTC. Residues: CASSLIGTSGAYEQYF.

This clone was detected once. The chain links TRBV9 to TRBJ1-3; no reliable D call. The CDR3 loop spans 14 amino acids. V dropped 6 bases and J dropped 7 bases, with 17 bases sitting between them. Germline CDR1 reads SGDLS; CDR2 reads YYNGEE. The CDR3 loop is CASNSGGIGNTIYF. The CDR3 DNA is TGTGCCAGCAACAGCGGAGGGATTGGGAACACCATATATTTT.

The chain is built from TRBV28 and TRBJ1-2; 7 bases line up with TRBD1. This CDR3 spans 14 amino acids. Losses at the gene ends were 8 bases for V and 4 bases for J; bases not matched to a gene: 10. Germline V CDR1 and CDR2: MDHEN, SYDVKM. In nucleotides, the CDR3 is TGTGCCAGCCTCCGGGGACAGCATCGCTATGGCTACACCTTC. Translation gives CASLRGQHRYGYTF.

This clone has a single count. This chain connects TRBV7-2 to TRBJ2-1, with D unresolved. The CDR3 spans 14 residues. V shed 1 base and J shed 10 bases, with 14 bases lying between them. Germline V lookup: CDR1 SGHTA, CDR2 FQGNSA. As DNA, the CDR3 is TGTGCCAGCAGCTTAGTCCCCGGGCCCGGGGAGCAGTTCTTC. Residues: CASSLVPGPGEQFF.

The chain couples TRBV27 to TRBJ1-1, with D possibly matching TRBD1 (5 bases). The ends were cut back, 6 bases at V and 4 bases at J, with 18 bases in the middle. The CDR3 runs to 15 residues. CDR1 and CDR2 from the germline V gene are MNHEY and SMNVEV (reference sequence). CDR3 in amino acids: CASSRRGGVGTEAFF. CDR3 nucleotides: TGTGCCAGCAGCCGGCGGGGGGGAGTAGGCACTGAAGCTTTCTTT.

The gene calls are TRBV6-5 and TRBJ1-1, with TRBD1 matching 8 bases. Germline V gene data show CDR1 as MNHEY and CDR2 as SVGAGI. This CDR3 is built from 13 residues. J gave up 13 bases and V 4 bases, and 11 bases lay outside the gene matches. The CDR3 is CASSSRQGRRGFF. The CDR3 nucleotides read TGTGCCAGCAGTTCCCGACAGGGGCGCCGGGGTTTCTTT.

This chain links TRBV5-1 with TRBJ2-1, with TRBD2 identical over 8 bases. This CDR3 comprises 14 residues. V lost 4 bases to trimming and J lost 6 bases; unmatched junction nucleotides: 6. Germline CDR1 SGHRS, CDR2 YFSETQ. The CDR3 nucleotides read TGCGCCAGCAGCCCAGCGGGAGCGGGCAATGAGCAGTTCTTC. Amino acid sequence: CASSPAGAGNEQFF.

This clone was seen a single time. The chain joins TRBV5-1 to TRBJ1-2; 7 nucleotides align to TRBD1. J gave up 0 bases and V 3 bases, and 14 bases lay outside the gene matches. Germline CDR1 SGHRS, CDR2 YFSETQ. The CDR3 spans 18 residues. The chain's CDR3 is CASSSRGGTGPANYGYTF. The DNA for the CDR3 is TGCGCCAGCAGCTCACGAGGGGGCACAGGGCCAGCTAACTATGGCTACACCTTC.

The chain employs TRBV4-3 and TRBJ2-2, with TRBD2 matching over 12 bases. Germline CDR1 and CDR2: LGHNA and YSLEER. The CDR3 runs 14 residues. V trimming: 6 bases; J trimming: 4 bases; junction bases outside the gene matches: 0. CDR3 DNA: TGCGCCAGCAGACTAGCGGGAGGCACCGGGGAGCTGTTTTTT. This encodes CASRLAGGTGELFF.

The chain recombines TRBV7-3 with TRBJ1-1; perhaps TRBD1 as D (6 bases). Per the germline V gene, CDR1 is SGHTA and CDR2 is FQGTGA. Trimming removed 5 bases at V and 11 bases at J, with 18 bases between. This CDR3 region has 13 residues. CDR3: CASSLGGLSNAFF. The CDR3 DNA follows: TGTGCCAGCAGCCTAGGGGGACTATCAAACGCTTTCTTT. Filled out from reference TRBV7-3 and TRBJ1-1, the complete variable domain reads GAGVSQTPSNKVTEKGKYVELRCDPISGHTALYWYRQSLGQGPEFLIYFQGTGAADDSGLPNDRFFAVRPEGSVSTLKIQRTERGDSAVYLCASSLGGLSNAFFGQGTRLTVV.

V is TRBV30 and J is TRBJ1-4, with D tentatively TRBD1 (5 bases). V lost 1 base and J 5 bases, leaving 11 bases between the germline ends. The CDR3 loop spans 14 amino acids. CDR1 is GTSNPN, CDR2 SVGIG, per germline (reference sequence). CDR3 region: CAWSGKGENEKLFF. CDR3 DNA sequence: TGTGCCTGGAGTGGTAAAGGGGAGAATGAAAAACTGTTTTTT.

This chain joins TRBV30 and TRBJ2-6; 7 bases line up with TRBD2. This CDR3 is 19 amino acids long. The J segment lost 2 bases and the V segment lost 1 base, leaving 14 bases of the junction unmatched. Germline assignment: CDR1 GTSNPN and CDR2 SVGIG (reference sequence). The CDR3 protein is CAWSADPWGEGTGANVLTF. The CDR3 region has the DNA TGTGCCTGGAGTGCCGACCCGTGGGGGGAGGGGACTGGGGCCAACGTCCTGACTTTC. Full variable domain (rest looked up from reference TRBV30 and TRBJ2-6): SQTIHQWPATLVQPVGSPLSLECTVEGTSNPNLYWYRQAAGRGLQLLFYSVGIGQISSEVPQNLSASRPQDRQFILSSKKLLLSDSGFYLCAWSADPWGEGTGANVLTFGAGSRLTVL.

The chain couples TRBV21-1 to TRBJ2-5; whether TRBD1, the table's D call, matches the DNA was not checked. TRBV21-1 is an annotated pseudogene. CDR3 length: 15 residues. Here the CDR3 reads CASRLNRREQETQYF. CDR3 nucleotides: TGTGCCAGCAGACTAAACAGGAGAGAGCAAGAGACCCAGTACTTC.

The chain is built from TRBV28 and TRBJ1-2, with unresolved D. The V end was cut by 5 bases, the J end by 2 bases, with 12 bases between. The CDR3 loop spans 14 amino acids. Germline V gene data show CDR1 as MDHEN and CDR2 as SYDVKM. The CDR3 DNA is TGTGCCAGCAGTGGAGAGGACGTAAACTATGGCTACACCTTC. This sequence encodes CASSGEDVNYGYTF.